This is a list of T cell receptor beta chains from one sample in a study of blood T cell repertoires in COVID-19. Sequenced by immunoSEQ multiplex PCR; TCRdb stores in-frame clones only, minus some. The sample has a few hundred thousand clones, around 88% seen once; the top ten hold under 1.5%. Material for sequencing was peripheral blood. Receptors originate from a man of 80 years or more with acute or convalescent COVID-19. CDR3s include the opening cysteine and the closing phenylalanine or tryptophan. D genes are given only for firm matches. A row's size may be missing; if present it is once, few, many or a size class.

.	TRBV7-9	TRBJ2-7	.	CASSSDRTYEQYF	TGTGCCAGCAGCTCGGACAGAACCTACGAGCAGTACTTC
TRBD2	TRBV10-2	TRBJ2-1	.	CASDSFQSGSKQFF	TGCGCCAGCGACTCGTTTCAAAGCGGGAGCAAGCAGTTCTTC
TRBD1	TRBV13	TRBJ2-2	.	CASSLGDRADTRTGELFF	TGTGCCAGCAGCTTAGGGGACAGGGCCGACACTCGCACCGGGGAGCTGTTTTTT
TRBD2	TRBV5-6	TRBJ2-3	.	CASSLSLAGGRLDTQYF	TGTGCCAGCAGCTTGTCGCTAGCGGGAGGCAGGTTAGATACGCAGTATTTT
TRBD1	TRBV24-1	TRBJ2-5	once	CATSTGTGGRETQYF	TGTGCCACCAGTACCGGGACAGGGGGCAGAGAGACCCAGTACTTC
.	TRBV19	TRBJ2-5	.	CASSIVGRGETQYF	TGTGCCAGTAGTATAGTGGGCCGAGGGGAGACCCAGTACTTC
.	TRBV7-2	TRBJ1-2	.	CASSSYTNYGYTF	TGTGCCAGCAGCTCATACACTAACTATGGCTACACCTTC
.	TRBV5-4	TRBJ1-2	.	CASSDQVSYTF	TGTGCCAGCAGCGATCAGGTATCCTACACCTTC
TRBD1	TRBV28	TRBJ1-2	few	CASSSTTGPGYTF	TGTGCCAGCAGTTCTACGACAGGGCCTGGCTACACCTTC
TRBD2	TRBV19	TRBJ2-2	.	CASTPMTSGGNTGELFF	TGTGCCAGTACCCCCATGACTAGCGGGGGGAACACCGGGGAGCTGTTTTTT
.	TRBV19	TRBJ1-1	.	CASRNSRDSDTEAFF	TGTGCCAGTAGAAACTCCCGGGACTCGGACACTGAAGCTTTCTTT
TRBD1	TRBV29-1	TRBJ1-1	.	CSVEEGTGWTEAFF	TGCAGCGTTGAAGAAGGGACAGGGTGGACTGAAGCTTTCTTT
.	TRBV21-1	TRBJ1-1	.	CASSKVWAGKAFF	TGTGCCAGCAGCAAAGTCTGGGCAGGAAAAGCTTTCTTT
TRBD1	TRBV7-9	TRBJ2-7	.	CASSLGGQGAQVEQYF	TGTGCCAGCAGCTTAGGTGGACAGGGGGCGCAAGTCGAGCAGTACTTC
.	TRBV7-2	TRBJ1-5	.	CASSLDWSLGQPQHF	TGTGCCAGCAGCTTAGATTGGAGTTTGGGTCAGCCCCAGCATTTT
TRBD2	TRBV7-7	TRBJ2-5	.	CASSLASGGMAETQYF	TGTGCCAGCAGCTTAGCCTCCGGGGGGATGGCAGAGACCCAGTACTTC
TRBD2	TRBV7-6	TRBJ2-5	.	CASSLYPGVRLAGVETQYF	TGTGCCAGCAGTCTTTACCCAGGAGTCCGACTAGCGGGAGTAGAGACCCAGTACTTC
.	TRBV25-1	TRBJ1-1	.	CASSENYGNTEAFF	TGTGCCAGCAGTGAAAATTACGGGAACACTGAAGCTTTCTTT
.	TRBV7-3	TRBJ1-5	.	CASSLGPGENQPQHF	TGTGCCAGCAGCTTAGGTCCCGGGGAGAACCAGCCCCAGCATTTT
.	TRBV7-9	TRBJ2-1	.	CASSSSPLSSYNEQFF	TGTGCCAGCAGCTCCTCCCCTCTAAGCTCCTACAATGAGCAGTTCTTC
.	TRBV9	TRBJ1-2	.	CASSVGQDVLYGYTF	TGTGCCAGCAGCGTAGGACAGGATGTTCTCTATGGCTACACCTTC
.	TRBV7-3	TRBJ2-2	.	CASTSSQGGTGELFF	TGTGCCAGCACCTCCAGTCAGGGGGGCACCGGGGAGCTGTTTTTT
.	TRBV5-1	TRBJ1-4	.	CASGQGLFANEKLFF	TGCGCCAGCGGGCAGGGTCTCTTTGCGAATGAAAAACTGTTTTTT
TRBD1	TRBV19	TRBJ2-3	.	CASSIPQGAGDTQYF	TGTGCCAGTAGTATCCCACAGGGGGCGGGAGATACGCAGTATTTT
.	TRBV4-3	TRBJ1-4	.	CASSSTGATNEKLFF	TGCGCCAGCAGCTCAACCGGGGCAACTAATGAAAAACTGTTTTTT
TRBD1	TRBV2	TRBJ2-7	once	CASRDRGVSYEQYF	TGTGCCAGCAGGGACAGGGGGGTTTCCTACGAGCAGTACTTC
.	TRBV28	TRBJ2-7	once	CASSLQRVYEQYF	TGTGCCAGCAGTTTACAGCGGGTCTACGAGCAGTACTTC
TRBD1	TRBV6-6	TRBJ2-7	few	CASTLTGQEQYF	TGTGCCAGCACTCTGACAGGGCAAGAGCAGTACTTC
.	TRBV7-9	TRBJ2-3	.	CASSHPGEDTQYF	TGTGCCAGCAGTCACCCGGGGGAAGATACGCAGTATTTT
.	TRBV6-2/TRBV6-3	TRBJ1-4	.	CASSYGTLEKLFF	TGTGCCAGCAGTTACGGGACACTTGAAAAACTGTTTTTT
TRBD1	TRBV2	TRBJ1-1	.	CATNVRGSGNTEAFF	TGTGCCACCAACGTCAGGGGGTCGGGGAACACTGAAGCTTTCTTT
.	TRBV9	TRBJ2-2	.	CASSGLQGATGELFF	TGTGCCAGCAGCGGACTACAAGGCGCCACCGGGGAGCTGTTTTTT
.	TRBV11-2	TRBJ2-5	.	CASSLAGQGETQYF	TGTGCCAGCAGCTTAGCCGGGCAGGGAGAGACCCAGTACTTC
.	TRBV25-1	TRBJ1-1	.	CASSELATTEAFF	TGTGCCAGCAGTGAATTAGCAACCACTGAAGCTTTCTTT
TRBD2	TRBV5-1	TRBJ2-5	.	CASSFTPGLAGYQETQYF	TGCGCCAGCAGCTTCACCCCGGGACTAGCGGGGTACCAAGAGACCCAGTACTTC
TRBD2	TRBV5-5	TRBJ2-7	.	CASSQWTSGSYEQYF	TGTGCCAGCAGCCAGTGGACTAGCGGGTCCTACGAGCAGTACTTC
.	TRBV28	TRBJ1-1	.	CASKMAAGGAFF	TGTGCCAGCAAGATGGCGGCGGGGGGGGCTTTCTTT
.	TRBV7-2	TRBJ1-2	.	CASSPVQGTYGYTF	TGTGCCAGCAGTCCTGTTCAGGGGACCTATGGCTACACCTTC
.	TRBV5-1	TRBJ2-2	once	CASSARGMGGELFF	TGCGCCAGCAGCGCTCGGGGGATGGGCGGGGAGCTGTTTTTT